A selection of T cell receptor beta chains follows, all from one sample in a study of blood T cell repertoires in COVID-19. The assay was immunoSEQ multiplex PCR, and TCRdb's table has in-frame clones only and misses some. Counted here are hundreds of thousands of clones, around nine tenths occurring once; the ten biggest clones make up 6% to 6.5%. The sequencing input was PBMCs or T cells enriched from blood (not recorded which). Receptors originate from a woman aged 40-49 years who had recovered from COVID-19. CDR3s include the opening cysteine and the closing phenylalanine or tryptophan. The order of the fields is clone size, D gene, V gene, J gene, CDR3 DNA, CDR3 protein. The D gene is left open where the match is weak. A clone size is listed for some rows: how often the clone was seen (once, few, many), or a class if it is expanded.

clone size: .; D gene: .; V gene: TRBV7-8; J gene: TRBJ2-3; CDR3 DNA: TGTGCCAGCAGCATTCCCGGGTCCCCCACAGATACGCAGTATTTT; CDR3 protein: CASSIPGSPTDTQYF
clone size: .; D gene: TRBD2; V gene: TRBV5-1; J gene: TRBJ2-1; CDR3 DNA: TGCGCCAGCAGCGTCCCGGGACTAGCGGGAGTAGGGGGGTACAATGAGCAGTTCTTC; CDR3 protein: CASSVPGLAGVGGYNEQFF
clone size: .; D gene: TRBD2; V gene: TRBV2; J gene: TRBJ2-1; CDR3 DNA: TGTGCCTCACTAGCGGGAGGGCTAAGCAATGAGCAGTTCTTC; CDR3 protein: CASLAGGLSNEQFF
clone size: .; D gene: .; V gene: TRBV7-9; J gene: TRBJ1-5; CDR3 DNA: TGTGCCAGCAGCTTATCAGGGGCTGTGGGCCAGCCCCAGCATTTT; CDR3 protein: CASSLSGAVGQPQHF
clone size: .; D gene: .; V gene: TRBV25-1; J gene: TRBJ1-2; CDR3 DNA: TGTGCCAGCAGCCTCAGGGGTGGCTATGGCTACACCTTC; CDR3 protein: CASSLRGGYGYTF
clone size: .; D gene: .; V gene: TRBV3-1/TRBV3-2; J gene: TRBJ2-7; CDR3 DNA: TGTGCCAGCAGCCCTCCCCAGGAGCAGTACTTC; CDR3 protein: CASSPPQEQYF
clone size: .; D gene: TRBD1; V gene: TRBV19; J gene: TRBJ2-2; CDR3 DNA: TGCGCGAGCGGGACAGGGGTAGCCGGGGAGCTGTTTTTT; CDR3 protein: CASGTGVAGELFF
clone size: few; D gene: TRBD2; V gene: TRBV12-3/TRBV12-4; J gene: TRBJ2-7; CDR3 DNA: TGTGCCAGCGGGGGGGTATTGTGGAACGAGCAGTACTTC; CDR3 protein: CASGGVLWNEQYF
clone size: .; D gene: .; V gene: TRBV6-5; J gene: TRBJ1-2; CDR3 DNA: TGTGCCAGCAGCGACAGTCCCTATGGCTACACCTTC; CDR3 protein: CASSDSPYGYTF
clone size: .; D gene: .; V gene: TRBV5-1; J gene: TRBJ2-7; CDR3 DNA: TGCGCCAGCAGCTTGGTAGGAGCCGAGCAGTACTTC; CDR3 protein: CASSLVGAEQYF
clone size: .; D gene: .; V gene: TRBV21-1; J gene: TRBJ1-1; CDR3 DNA: TGTGCCAGCAGCAAAGCCGGGTCCGCGAACACTGAAGCTTTCTTT; CDR3 protein: CASSKAGSANTEAFF
clone size: once; D gene: TRBD1; V gene: TRBV10-2; J gene: TRBJ1-4; CDR3 DNA: TGCGCCAGCAGTGGGACAGGCCGTAATGAAAAACTGTTTTTT; CDR3 protein: CASSGTGRNEKLFF
clone size: .; D gene: TRBD2; V gene: TRBV28; J gene: TRBJ2-2; CDR3 DNA: TGTGCCAGCAGTTTATGGGGGACTAGCGGGAAGGGCGGCACCGGGGAGCTGTTTTTT; CDR3 protein: CASSLWGTSGKGGTGELFF
clone size: .; D gene: .; V gene: TRBV7-9; J gene: TRBJ2-7; CDR3 DNA: TGTGCCAGCAGCTTTGGCGGGTCGAACTCCTACGAGCAGTACTTC; CDR3 protein: CASSFGGSNSYEQYF
clone size: .; D gene: TRBD1; V gene: TRBV4-1; J gene: TRBJ2-7; CDR3 DNA: TGCGCCAGCTCACCCAGGGGGACGCACTACGAGCAGTACTTC; CDR3 protein: CASSPRGTHYEQYF
clone size: .; D gene: .; V gene: TRBV20-1; J gene: TRBJ2-7; CDR3 DNA: TGCAGTCCCTCGGCGGGCCCCGAGCAGTACTTC; CDR3 protein: CSPSAGPEQYF
clone size: few; D gene: .; V gene: TRBV12-5; J gene: TRBJ2-1; CDR3 DNA: TGTGCTAGTGGTCACCCCTCGGGGGAGCAGTTCTTC; CDR3 protein: CASGHPSGEQFF
clone size: .; D gene: .; V gene: TRBV7-2; J gene: TRBJ2-3; CDR3 DNA: TGTGCCAGCAGCGACGGACAGACTCGCACAGATACGCAGTATTTT; CDR3 protein: CASSDGQTRTDTQYF
clone size: .; D gene: TRBD2; V gene: TRBV4-3; J gene: TRBJ2-1; CDR3 DNA: TGCGCCAGCAGCCAAGAGACTAGCGGGACATTCAGCTCCTACAATGAGCAGTTCTTC; CDR3 protein: CASSQETSGTFSSYNEQFF
clone size: .; D gene: .; V gene: TRBV19; J gene: TRBJ1-1; CDR3 DNA: TGTGCCAGTACTGCCCGCCGGGGGACGGGGAACACTGAAGCTTTCTTT; CDR3 protein: CASTARRGTGNTEAFF
clone size: .; D gene: .; V gene: TRBV28; J gene: TRBJ1-4; CDR3 DNA: TGTGCCAGCAGTTTCGGGGGGGGGAATGAAAAACTGTTTTTT; CDR3 protein: CASSFGGGNEKLFF
clone size: .; D gene: .; V gene: TRBV21-1; J gene: TRBJ2-7; CDR3 DNA: TGTGCCAGCGCAGGGTACTACGAGCAGTACTTC; CDR3 protein: CASAGYYEQYF
clone size: once; D gene: .; V gene: TRBV12-3/TRBV12-4; J gene: TRBJ2-3; CDR3 DNA: TGTGCCAGCAGCCCGACTAGTCCGACGCAGTATTTT; CDR3 protein: CASSPTSPTQYF
clone size: .; D gene: TRBD2; V gene: TRBV10-1; J gene: TRBJ2-3; CDR3 DNA: TGCGCCAGCAGTGGAAAACTAGCGGGAGGGTCTGGTCCAGATACGCAGTATTTT; CDR3 protein: CASSGKLAGGSGPDTQYF
clone size: .; D gene: .; V gene: TRBV2; J gene: TRBJ2-6; CDR3 DNA: TGTGCCAGCAGTGTGGGCGGGCCCTCGGCCAACGTCCTGACTTTC; CDR3 protein: CASSVGGPSANVLTF
clone size: .; D gene: .; V gene: TRBV6-5; J gene: TRBJ2-5; CDR3 DNA: TGTGCCAGCAGTTACCCCAGGGGGGCAGGGCGAGAGACCCAGTACTTC; CDR3 protein: CASSYPRGAGRETQYF
clone size: once; D gene: TRBD1; V gene: TRBV12-3/TRBV12-4; J gene: TRBJ2-1; CDR3 DNA: TGTGCCAGCAGTTTGGGGACAGCCAATGAGCAGTTCTTC; CDR3 protein: CASSLGTANEQFF
clone size: .; D gene: TRBD1; V gene: TRBV27; J gene: TRBJ1-1; CDR3 DNA: TGTGCCAGCAGTTTAGGGGACAGGGCAACTGAAGCTTTCTTT; CDR3 protein: CASSLGDRATEAFF